Below, 9 T cell receptor beta chains from the same sample are listed, as sequenced in a study of blood T cell repertoires in COVID-19. The table came from immunoSEQ multiplex PCR; TCRdb's copy has only in-frame clones and leaves some out. The sample has about 150,000 clones; around 89% are singletons. Sequenced input: peripheral blood. The receptor set was obtained from a man in his sixties with active or convalescent COVID-19.

V usage is TRBV19 and J usage is TRBJ1-4; the match to TRBD1 covers 7 bases. This CDR3 region has 14 residues. V trimming: 11 bases; J trimming: 4 bases; junction bases outside the gene matches: 10. Germline CDR1 reads LNHDA; CDR2 reads SQIVND (reference sequence). Here the CDR3 reads CASTPGQDNEKLFF. CDR3 nucleotides: TGTGCCTCCACTCCCGGACAGGATAATGAAAAACTGTTTTTT.

This clone was seen once. The CDR3 DNA is TGTGCCATCAGTGAGGTTGGCAGCTCTGGAAACACCATATATTTT. Translated, it gives CAISEVGSSGNTIYF. The chain is built from TRBV10-3 and TRBJ1-3; D call uncertain. Trimming took off 2 bases at V and 0 bases at J, with 8 bases between the two ends. Germline V gene lookup returns CDR1 ENHRY and CDR2 SYGVKD. The CDR3 covers 15 residues.

The V call is TRBV6-2 or TRBV6-3, the J call TRBJ2-7; 9 bases match TRBD2. Losses at the gene ends were 2 bases for V and 6 bases for J; bases not matched to a gene: 11. The CDR3 has 16 amino acids. CDR1 is MNHEY, CDR2 SVGEGT, per germline. The CDR3 DNA sequence: TGTGCCAGCAGTTACCCCGGTTTAGCGGGAGAACCCGAGCAGTACTTC. Amino acid sequence: CASSYPGLAGEPEQYF.

This rearrangement joins TRBV28 to TRBJ2-3; possible D gene TRBD2, 6 bases. V was clipped by 7 bases and J by 3 bases, with 20 bases between them. This CDR3 has 16 amino acids. Germline CDR1 MDHEN, CDR2 SYDVKM. The CDR3 spells CASKREVGGGTDTQYF. CDR3 in DNA: TGTGCCAGCAAGAGGGAGGTGGGAGGTGGGACAGATACGCAGTATTTT. Full variable domain (missing parts from reference TRBV28 and TRBJ2-3): DVKVTQSSRYLVKRTGEKVFLECVQDMDHENMFWYRQDPGLGLRLIYFSYDVKMKEKGDIPEGYSVSREKKERFSLILESASTNQTSMYLCASKREVGGGTDTQYFGPGTRLTVL.

The chain couples TRBV18 to TRBJ1-2; a weak D match, TRBD1 (5 bases). Trimming took off 5 bases at V and 8 bases at J, with 18 bases between the two ends. Germline CDR1 KGHSH, CDR2 LQKENI. The CDR3 is made up of 14 amino acids. The CDR3 spells CASSMTANELGYTF. For the CDR3, the DNA is TGTGCCAGCTCAATGACAGCCAATGAGTTAGGCTACACCTTC.

V and J are TRBV28 and TRBJ1-3, with D perhaps TRBD1 (6 bases). The CDR3 length is 15 residues. V lost 1 base to trimming and J lost 4 bases, with 11 bases between them. Germline V lookup: CDR1 MDHEN, CDR2 SYDVKM. CDR3 residues: CASSLFWGQGNTIYF. CDR3 DNA sequence: TGTGCCAGCAGTTTATTTTGGGGGCAAGGAAACACCATATATTTT.

This clone was seen a single time. This rearrangement joins TRBV7-2 to TRBJ2-3; perhaps TRBD2 as D (5 bases). Germline-derived CDR1 and CDR2 are SGHTA and FQGNSA. This CDR3 has 14 residues. V was pared by 5 bases and J by 4 bases, with 13 bases between. The DNA of the CDR3 is TGTGCCAGCAGCCCACGGGGAACCTCAGATACGCAGTATTTT. Its translation is CASSPRGTSDTQYF.

Only one count was recorded for this clone. This chain links TRBV7-6 with TRBJ1-1, with D unresolved. This CDR3 has 15 amino acids. Germline lookup yields CDR1 SGHVS and CDR2 FNYEAQ. Between the trimmed V and J ends, which lost 1 base and 3 bases, there was a span of 12 bases. The CDR3, as DNA: TGTGCCAGCAGCTTAGATATCCTACGGGACACTGAAGCTTTCTTT. Protein sequence: CASSLDILRDTEAFF. Supplemented by reference TRBV7-6 and TRBJ1-1, the full variable domain reads GAGVSQSPRYKVTKRGQDVALRCDPISGHVSLYWYRQALGQGPEFLTYFNYEAQQDKSGLPNDRFSAERPEGSISTLTIQRTEQRDSAMYRCASSLDILRDTEAFFGQGTRLTVV.

This chain joins TRBV27 and TRBJ2-7; D may be TRBD2 (6 bases). The CDR3 runs 14 residues. Looked up from germline, CDR1 is MNHEY and CDR2 is SMNVEV (reference sequence). The V gene lost 3 bases and the J gene lost 3 bases, with 12 bases spanning the gap. This CDR3 is CASSFTGSHYEQYF. CDR3 nucleotides: TGTGCCAGCAGTTTTACCGGGAGCCACTACGAGCAGTACTTC.